This TCR beta chain was sequenced in a study of OX40 agonist ivuxolimab in advanced cancers. At the level of the study: The mean age was approximately 60 years, ranging from about 23 to 79, with around four fifths of participants male. Study outcomes and limitations: The specificity for antigen of the expanded peripheral T cells was not determined. Expanded clones were, on average, more numerous among CD8+ T cells than CD4+.

The assay was immunoSEQ multiplex PCR, and TCRdb's table has in-frame clones only and misses some. This table holds over 95,000 clones, roughly 95% found once. This clone was seen a single time. What it recognizes is unknown. The V gene's germline CDR1 is SEHNR and CDR2 FQNEAQ (reference sequence). This CDR3 comprises 14 residues. Trimming pared 3 bases from V and 7 bases from J, leaving 12 bases between. Blood sampling took place at baseline, cycle 4 day 1, and cycle 7 day 1. The sequence was obtained from an adult with an advanced solid tumor such as melanoma, head and neck, liver or kidney cancer. The chain carries TRBV7-9 and TRBJ2-2; D gene uncertain. Material: CD4+ or CD8+ T cells sorted from blood, obtained in a trial of the OX40 agonist ivuxolimab. CDR3 DNA: TGTGCCAGCAGCTTCGGTCGGAGTGGCGGGGAGCTGTTTTTT. This translates into CASSFGRSGGELFF.